The entry below gives a single T cell receptor beta chain sequence along with its context. The repertoire was sequenced with immunoSEQ multiplex PCR; TCRdb's copy has only in-frame clones and lacks some. Here the sample spans about 90,000 clones, 86% being singletons. The data originate from a study of blood T cell repertoires in COVID-19. The CDR3 is made up of 13 amino acids. Per the germline V gene, CDR1 is SGDLS and CDR2 is YYNGEE. Trimming cost V 0 bases and J 5 bases, with 9 bases left between them. This TCR derives from a man older than 75 with active or convalescent COVID-19. The chain is built from TRBV9 and TRBJ2-7; tentative D call: TRBD1 (5 bases). The sequencing input was peripheral blood. CDR3 sequence reads: CASSVGQKDEQYF. The CDR3 nucleotides read TGTGCCAGCAGCGTAGGACAGAAAGACGAGCAGTACTTC.